This record covers a single T cell receptor (beta chain). The assay was immunoSEQ multiplex PCR, and TCRdb's table has in-frame clones only and misses some. The data show 55,000 to 70,000 clones, approximately 91% seen once. This sample was taken from a study of blood T cell repertoires in COVID-19. Study-level information: The samples span acute and convalescent COVID-19 from the United States, Italy and Spain. The analysed material was cDNA or gDNA that came from T cells, B-cell-depleted T cells, or PBMCs.

The CDR3 has 15 residues. V lost 5 bases to trimming and J lost 3 bases; unmatched junction nucleotides: 3. Germline values: CDR1 LNHDA, CDR2 SQIVND (reference sequence). This sequence was found in a woman aged 45-65 years with active or convalescent COVID-19. The specimen was peripheral blood. The chain couples TRBV19 to TRBJ2-3; TRBD1 matches 12 bases. Here the CDR3 reads CASSWGQGATDTQYF. The CDR3 nucleotides are TGTGCCAGTAGTTGGGGACAGGGGGCGACAGATACGCAGTATTTT.